This record concerns one T cell receptor (beta chain) sequence. Produced via immunoSEQ multiplex PCR; TCRdb's table is partial and in-frame only. There are around 330,000 clones in the sample; 75% to 90% occur only once, and over 1.5% lies in the top ten. The data are from a study of blood T cell repertoires in COVID-19. Overall study: Samples of COVID-19 (acute and convalescent) were obtained from the United States, Italy and Spain. PBMCs, B-cell-depleted T cells, or T cells were the source of the cDNA or gDNA that made up the material.

V lost 5 bases, J lost 5 bases, and 6 bases stayed unmatched. The germline V gene encodes CDR1 MNHEY and CDR2 SVGAGI. This CDR3 comprises 14 residues. The chain joins TRBV6-5 to TRBJ1-1; TRBD1 matches at 9 bases. Sequences were obtained from PBMCs or T cells enriched from blood (not recorded which). This TCR came from a woman aged 25-40 years who had been exposed to COVID-19. The CDR3 DNA reads TGTGCCAGCAGTAATAGACAGGGGGGGACTGAAGCTTTCTTT. It specifies CASSNRQGGTEAFF.